A single sample is the source of the 14 T cell receptor beta chains below, sequenced in a study of tumor-infiltrating lymphocytes in localized non-small cell lung cancer. Data came from immunoSEQ multiplex PCR; TCRdb stores just in-frame clones and leaves some out. The table lists 12,000 or so clones, just over 65% of them singletons. The sequenced sample consisted of uninvolved lung tissue not adjacent to the tumor. The source of these receptors is a human donor with non-small cell lung cancer.

The chain is built from TRBV9 and TRBJ1-5; the D gene is possibly TRBD1 (6 bases). Germline V gives CDR1 SGDLS, CDR2 YYNGEE. Trimming cost V 5 bases and J 5 bases, with 14 bases left between them. This CDR3 has 14 residues. CDR3 nucleotide sequence: TGTGCCAGCAGTAAACAGGGAATTTATCAGCCCCAGCATTTT. Protein: CASSKQGIYQPQHF.

J is TRBJ2-3 and V is TRBV7-2; D gene unclear. The CDR3 runs 13 residues. The ends were cut back, 1 base at V and 6 bases at J, with 8 bases in the middle. The germline gives CDR1 SGHTA, CDR2 FQGNSA. The DNA of the CDR3 is TGTGCCAGCAGCTTAGTCTGGGCGGATACGCAGTATTTT. Translating it yields CASSLVWADTQYF.

This chain uses TRBV9 with TRBJ1-1; D is undetermined. The V gene lost 7 bases and the J gene lost 7 bases, with 20 bases spanning the gap. The CDR3 covers 14 residues. Germline values: CDR1 SGDLS, CDR2 YYNGEE. CDR3 coding DNA: TGTGCCAGCGTTACCTGGAACAGTGGCGTTGAAGCTTTCTTT. Amino acid sequence: CASVTWNSGVEAFF. Looking up the rest from reference TRBV9 and TRBJ1-1 gives the full variable domain: DSGVTQTPKHLITATGQRVTLRCSPRSGDLSVYWYQQSLDQGLQFLIQYYNGEERAKGNILERFSAQQFPDLHSELNLSSLELGDSALYFCASVTWNSGVEAFFGQGTRLTVV.

This chain connects TRBV6-1 to TRBJ1-5, with D unresolved. Between the trimmed V and J ends, which lost 0 bases and 7 bases, there was a span of 16 bases. Germline CDR1 and CDR2: MNHNS and SASEGT. The CDR3 contains 16 residues. As DNA, the CDR3 is TGTGCCAGCAGTGAAGCTGCTCCTGCCGTGGGGCAGCCCCAGCATTTT. Protein: CASSEAAPAVGQPQHF.

This chain joins TRBV4-3 and TRBJ1-1; D uncertain. Deletions cut 0 bases from V and 7 bases from J, with 21 bases between. The CDR3 has 17 amino acids. From germline, CDR1 is LGHNA and CDR2 YSLEER. CDR3 residues: CASSQDRWNSVQLEAFF. The CDR3 DNA is TGCGCCAGCAGCCAAGATCGATGGAACAGCGTCCAACTTGAAGCTTTCTTT.

This chain connects TRBV10-3 to TRBJ1-6; 7 bases align to TRBD1. V lost 5 bases to trimming and J lost 9 bases; unmatched junction nucleotides: 7. Looked up from germline, CDR1 is ENHRY and CDR2 is SYGVKD. This CDR3 is 14 amino acids long. CDR3 protein: CAISRDSEGSPLHF. In nucleotides, the CDR3 is TGTGCCATCAGTAGGGACAGCGAGGGTTCACCCCTCCACTTT.

This sequence joins TRBV4-1 and TRBJ2-1; TRBD2 might be the D (6 bases). V lost 2 bases to trimming and J lost 8 bases, with 19 bases between them. The CDR3 consists of 16 residues. Per the germline V gene, CDR1 is MGHRA and CDR2 is YSYEKL. The chain's CDR3 is CASSQPRSGPRDEQFF. The CDR3 DNA reads TGCGCCAGCAGCCAACCCCGCAGCGGGCCGAGGGATGAGCAGTTCTTC.

V usage is TRBV5-4 and J usage is TRBJ2-7; perhaps TRBD2 as D (6 bases). CDR1 is SGHNT and CDR2 is YYREEE in the germline V gene (reference sequence). This CDR3 has 14 residues. The V end was cut by 3 bases, the J end by 2 bases, with 12 bases between. The CDR3 spells CASSSRDSPYEQYF. The CDR3 bases are TGTGCCAGCAGCTCACGGGACTCCCCCTACGAGCAGTACTTC.

CDR3 amino acids: CASSQERTGGTDTQYF. The CDR3 region has the DNA TGCGCCAGCAGCCAAGAAAGGACAGGGGGTACAGATACGCAGTATTTT. The chain couples TRBV4-3 to TRBJ2-3, with 10 bases matching TRBD1. The germline V gene has CDR1 LGHNA and CDR2 YSLEER. The length of the CDR3 is 16 residues. The V gene end was trimmed by 0 bases and the J gene end by 3 bases; junction bases not matched to a gene: 3.

The chain links TRBV5-5 to TRBJ1-4; D gene ambiguous. CDR1 and CDR2 (germline): SGHKS, YYEKEE (reference sequence). Trimming removed 4 bases at V and 3 bases at J, with 10 bases between. This CDR3 is built from 14 residues. CDR3: CASSPTVSNEKLFF. In DNA form, the CDR3 reads TGTGCCAGCAGCCCCACGGTCTCTAATGAAAAACTGTTTTTT.

The chain is built from TRBV5-5 and TRBJ2-7, with 10 bases aligning to TRBD2. CDR1 and CDR2 (germline): SGHKS, YYEKEE (reference sequence). V lost 0 bases to trimming and J lost 2 bases; unmatched junction nucleotides: 11. The CDR3 consists of 18 residues. The CDR3 bases are TGTGCCAGCAGCTTGGCGGGACTAGCGACTCTTGGTACCTACGAGCAGTACTTC. Translating it yields CASSLAGLATLGTYEQYF.

The chain carries TRBV27 and TRBJ2-7, with no clear D. The V end was cut by 0 bases, the J end by 5 bases, with 11 bases between. CDR1 and CDR2 from the germline V gene are MNHEY and SMNVEV (reference sequence). The CDR3 is made up of 14 amino acids. The chain's CDR3 is CASSLSASVHEQYF. CDR3 nucleotide sequence: TGTGCCAGCAGTTTATCGGCAAGCGTCCACGAGCAGTACTTC.

The chain joins TRBV2 to TRBJ2-1; 7 nucleotides line up with TRBD2. The J segment lost 8 bases and the V segment lost 1 base, leaving 5 bases of the junction unmatched. Germline CDR1 is SNHLY and CDR2 is FYNNEI. This CDR3 spans 14 amino acids. This CDR3 is CASSEGLAVDEQFF. The CDR3 DNA reads TGTGCCAGCAGTGAAGGGCTAGCGGTGGATGAGCAGTTCTTC. Based on the CDR3 plus reference TRBV2 and TRBJ2-1, the full variable domain is EPEVTQTPSHQVTQMGQEVILRCVPISNHLYFYWYRQILGQKVEFLVSFYNNEISEKSEIFDDQFSVERPDGSNFTLKIRSTKLEDSAMYFCASSEGLAVDEQFFGPGTRLTVL.

The chain links TRBV10-1 to TRBJ2-1; TRBD2 agrees at 11 bases. CDR1 WNHNN and CDR2 SYGVQD come from the germline V gene (reference sequence). This CDR3 comprises 13 residues. Germline trimming cut 3 bases from V and 15 bases from J; bases unmatched to any gene: 7. The CDR3 DNA reads TGCGCCAGCAGTGAATCACTAGCGGGAGATTTGTTCTTC. This sequence encodes CASSESLAGDLFF.